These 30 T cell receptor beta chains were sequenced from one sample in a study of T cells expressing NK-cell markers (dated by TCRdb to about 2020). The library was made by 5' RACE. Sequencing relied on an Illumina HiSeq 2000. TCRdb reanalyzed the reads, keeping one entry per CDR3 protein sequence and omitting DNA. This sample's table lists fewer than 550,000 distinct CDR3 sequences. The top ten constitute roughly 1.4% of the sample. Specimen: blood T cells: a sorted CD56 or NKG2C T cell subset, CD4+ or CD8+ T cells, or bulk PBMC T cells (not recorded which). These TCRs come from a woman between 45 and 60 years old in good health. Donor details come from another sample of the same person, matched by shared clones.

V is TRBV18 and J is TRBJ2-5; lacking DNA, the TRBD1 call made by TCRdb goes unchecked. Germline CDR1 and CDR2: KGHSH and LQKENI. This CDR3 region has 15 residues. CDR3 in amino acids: CASSPNLQGKETQYF. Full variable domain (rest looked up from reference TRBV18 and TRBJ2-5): NAGVMQNPRHLVRRRGQEARLRCSPMKGHSHVYWYRQLPEEGLKFMVYLQKENIIDESGMPKERFSAEFPKEGPSILRIQQVVRGDSAAYFCASSPNLQGKETQYFGPGTRLLVL.

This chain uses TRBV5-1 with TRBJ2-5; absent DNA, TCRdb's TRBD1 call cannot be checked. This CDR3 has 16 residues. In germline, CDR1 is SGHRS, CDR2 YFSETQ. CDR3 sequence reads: CASSLAVGTGRETQYF.

The CDR3 loop reads CASSEAGGFGEQFF. The chain combines TRBV6-4 with TRBJ2-1; TCRdb calls TRBD2, which cannot be checked without DNA. Germline CDR1 and CDR2: MRHNA and SNTAGT. The CDR3 has 14 amino acids.

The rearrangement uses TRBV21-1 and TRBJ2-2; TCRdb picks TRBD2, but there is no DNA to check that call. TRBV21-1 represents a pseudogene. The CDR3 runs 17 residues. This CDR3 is CASSKAFRRAGTGELFF.

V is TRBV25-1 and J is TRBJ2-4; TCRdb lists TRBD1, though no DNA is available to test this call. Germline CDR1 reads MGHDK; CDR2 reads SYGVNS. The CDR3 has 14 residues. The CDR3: CASSTPGGLNIQYF.

CDR3 loop: CASSRDGASDEQYF. This sequence joins TRBV3-1 and TRBJ2-7. This CDR3 has 14 amino acids. The V gene's germline CDR1 is LGHDT and CDR2 YNNKEL (reference sequence).

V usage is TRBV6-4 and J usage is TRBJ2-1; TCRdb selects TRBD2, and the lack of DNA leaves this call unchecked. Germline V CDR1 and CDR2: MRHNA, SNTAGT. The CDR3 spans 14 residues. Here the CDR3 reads CASSVGGGDNEQFF.

CDR3 in amino acids: CASSLEVMVRDTQYF. The rearrangement uses TRBV5-6 and TRBJ2-3. Germline V CDR1 and CDR2: SGHDT, YYEEEE. The CDR3 contains 15 residues. Full variable domain (remainder filled in from reference TRBV5-6 and TRBJ2-3): DAGVTQSPTHLIKTRGQQVTLRCSPKSGHDTVSWYQQALGQGPQFIFQYYEEEERQRGNFPDRFSGHQFPNYSSELNVNALLLGDSALYLCASSLEVMVRDTQYFGPGTRLTVL.

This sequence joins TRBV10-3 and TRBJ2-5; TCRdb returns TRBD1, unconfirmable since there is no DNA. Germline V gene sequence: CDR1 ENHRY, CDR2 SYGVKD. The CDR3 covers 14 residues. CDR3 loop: CATKLGQAQETQYF.

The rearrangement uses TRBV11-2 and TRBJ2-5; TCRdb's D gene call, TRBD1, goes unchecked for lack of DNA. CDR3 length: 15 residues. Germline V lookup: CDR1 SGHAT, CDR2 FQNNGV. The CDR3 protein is CASSPREDGQETQYF.

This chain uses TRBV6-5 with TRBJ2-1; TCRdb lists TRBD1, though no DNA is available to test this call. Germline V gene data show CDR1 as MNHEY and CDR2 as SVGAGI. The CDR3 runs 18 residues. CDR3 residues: CASSYSRSGGVTYNEQFF.

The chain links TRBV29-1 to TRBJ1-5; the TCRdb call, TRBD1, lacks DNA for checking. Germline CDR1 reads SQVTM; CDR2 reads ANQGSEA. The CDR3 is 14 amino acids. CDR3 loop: CSVDQGSGNQPQHF.

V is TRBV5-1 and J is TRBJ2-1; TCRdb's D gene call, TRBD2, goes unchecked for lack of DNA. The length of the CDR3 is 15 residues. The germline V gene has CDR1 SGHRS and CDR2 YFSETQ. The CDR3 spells CASSLAGTSIGEQFF.

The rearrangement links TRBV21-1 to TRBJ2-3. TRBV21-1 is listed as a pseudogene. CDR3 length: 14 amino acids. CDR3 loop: CASSKAIYTDTQYF.

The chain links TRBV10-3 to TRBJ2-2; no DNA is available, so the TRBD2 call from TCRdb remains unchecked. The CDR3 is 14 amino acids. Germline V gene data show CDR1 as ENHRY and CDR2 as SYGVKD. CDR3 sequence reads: CAIMGPTDTGELFF.

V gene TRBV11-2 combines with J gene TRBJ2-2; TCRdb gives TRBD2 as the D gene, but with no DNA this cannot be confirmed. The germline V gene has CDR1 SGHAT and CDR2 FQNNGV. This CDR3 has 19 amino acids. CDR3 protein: CASSFRSSRRLRNTGELFF.

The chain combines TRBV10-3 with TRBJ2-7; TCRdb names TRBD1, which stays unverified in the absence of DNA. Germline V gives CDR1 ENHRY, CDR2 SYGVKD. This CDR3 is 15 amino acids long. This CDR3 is CAIRPAGERGYEQYF.

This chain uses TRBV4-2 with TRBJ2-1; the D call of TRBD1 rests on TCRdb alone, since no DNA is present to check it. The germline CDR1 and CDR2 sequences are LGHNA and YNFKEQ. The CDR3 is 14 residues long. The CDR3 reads CASSQGGRDNEQFF.

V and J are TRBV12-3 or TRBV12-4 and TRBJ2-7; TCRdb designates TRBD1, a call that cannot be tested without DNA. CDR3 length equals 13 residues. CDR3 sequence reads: CASSFYLPWEQYF.

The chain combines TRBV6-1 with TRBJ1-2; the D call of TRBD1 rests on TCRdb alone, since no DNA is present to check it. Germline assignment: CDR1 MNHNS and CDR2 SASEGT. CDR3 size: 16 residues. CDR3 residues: CASSEGDRGPGYGYTF.

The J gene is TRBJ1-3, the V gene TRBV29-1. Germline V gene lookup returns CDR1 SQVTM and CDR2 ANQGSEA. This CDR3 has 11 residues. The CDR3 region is CSGRLGNTIYF.

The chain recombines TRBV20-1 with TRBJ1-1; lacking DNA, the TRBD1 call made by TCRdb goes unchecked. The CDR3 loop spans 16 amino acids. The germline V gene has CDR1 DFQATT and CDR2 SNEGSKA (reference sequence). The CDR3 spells CSASNRGRRPDTEAFF.

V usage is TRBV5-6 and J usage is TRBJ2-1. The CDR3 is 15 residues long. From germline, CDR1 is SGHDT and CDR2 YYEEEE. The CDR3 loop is CASSLARGPYNEQFF.

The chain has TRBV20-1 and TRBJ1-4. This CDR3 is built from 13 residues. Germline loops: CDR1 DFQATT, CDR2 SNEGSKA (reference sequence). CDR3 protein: CSARGHGGEKLFF.

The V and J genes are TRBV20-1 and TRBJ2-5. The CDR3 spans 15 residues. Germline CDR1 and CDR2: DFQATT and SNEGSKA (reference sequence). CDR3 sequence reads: CSVDGGQTAAETQYF.

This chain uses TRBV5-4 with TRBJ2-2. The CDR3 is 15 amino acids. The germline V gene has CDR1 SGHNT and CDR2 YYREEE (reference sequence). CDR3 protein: CASSFLKQNTGELFF. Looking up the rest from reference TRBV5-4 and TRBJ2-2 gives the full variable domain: ETGVTQSPTHLIKTRGQQVTLRCSSQSGHNTVSWYQQALGQGPQFIFQYYREEENGRGNFPPRFSGLQFPNYSSELNVNALELDDSALYLCASSFLKQNTGELFFGEGSRLTVL.

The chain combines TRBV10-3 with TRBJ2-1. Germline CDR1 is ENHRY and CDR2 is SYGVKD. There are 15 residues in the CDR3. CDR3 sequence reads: CAINDLYSSYNEQFF.

CDR3 protein: CASSPGGWNEKLFF. The chain couples TRBV4-1 to TRBJ1-4. In germline, CDR1 is MGHRA, CDR2 YSYEKL. This CDR3 has 14 residues.

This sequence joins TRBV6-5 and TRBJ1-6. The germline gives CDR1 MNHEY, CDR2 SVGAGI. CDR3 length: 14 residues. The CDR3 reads CASSYRDSASPLHF.

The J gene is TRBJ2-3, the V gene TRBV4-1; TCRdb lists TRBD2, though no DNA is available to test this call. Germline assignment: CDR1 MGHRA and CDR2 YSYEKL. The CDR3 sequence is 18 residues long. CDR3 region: CASSQILTGERATDTQYF.